These T cell receptor beta chains were read from a single sample in a study of T cells in Graves' hyperthyroidism and ophthalmopathy. One entry per CDR3 protein, called by TCRdb with MiXCR from the multiplex PCR reads. The sample lists 460,000 or so distinct CDR3 sequences, about 15% occurring once. The specimen was blood. Receptor source: a woman under 30 with Graves' hyperthyroidism. Both conserved end residues are part of each CDR3. A D gene is named only where the DNA matches it firmly. Only some rows state a clone size, as once, few, many or a class for expanded clones.

CDR3 protein: CSVEEVGQGHEKLFF
CDR3 DNA: TGCAGCGTTGAAGAGGTCGGGCAGGGTCATGAAAAACTGTTTTTT
V gene: TRBV29-1
clone size: many
J gene: TRBJ1-4
D gene: -

CDR3 protein: CSVPAGGSSYNEQFF
CDR3 DNA: TGCAGCGTTCCGGCAGGCGGGAGCTCCTACAATGAGCAGTTCTTC
V gene: TRBV29-1
clone size: many
J gene: TRBJ2-1
D gene: TRBD2

CDR3 protein: CASSRDRWLGELFF
CDR3 DNA: TGTGCCAGTAGTCGGGACAGGTGGCTCGGGGAGCTGTTTTTT
V gene: TRBV19
clone size: -
J gene: TRBJ2-2
D gene: TRBD1

CDR3 protein: CASSSGLVRFGNEQFF
CDR3 DNA: TGTGCCAGCAGTTCGGGACTAGTCCGTTTTGGCAATGAGCAGTTCTTC
V gene: TRBV6-2/TRBV6-3
clone size: many
J gene: TRBJ2-1
D gene: TRBD2

CDR3 protein: CASSKGPNTEAFF
CDR3 DNA: TGCGCCAGCAGCAAAGGACCGAACACTGAAGCTTTCTTT
V gene: TRBV5-1
clone size: few
J gene: TRBJ1-1
D gene: -

CDR3 protein: CASSEQGLGYTF
CDR3 DNA: TGTGCCAGCAGTGAACAGGGGCTCGGCTACACCTTC
V gene: TRBV6-1
clone size: few
J gene: TRBJ1-2
D gene: -

CDR3 protein: CASSSTFPSGGTWNEQFF
CDR3 DNA: TGTGCCAGCAGCTCGACATTCCCTAGCGGGGGGACTTGGAATGAGCAGTTCTTC
V gene: TRBV13
clone size: many
J gene: TRBJ2-1
D gene: TRBD2

CDR3 protein: CASSLVEGVRDTQYF
CDR3 DNA: TGTGCCAGCAGCTTAGTTGAGGGCGTGAGGGATACGCAGTATTTT
V gene: TRBV7-2
clone size: many
J gene: TRBJ2-3
D gene: -

CDR3 protein: CASSPYYTGDTEAFF
CDR3 DNA: TGTGCCAGCAGCCCTTACTATACAGGGGACACTGAAGCTTTCTTT
V gene: TRBV11-2
clone size: many
J gene: TRBJ1-1
D gene: TRBD1

CDR3 protein: CATGGRTNTEAFF
CDR3 DNA: TGTGCCACCGGGGGACGGACGAACACTGAAGCTTTCTTT
V gene: TRBV27
clone size: many
J gene: TRBJ1-1
D gene: -

CDR3 protein: CASSKDSPSTDTQYF
CDR3 DNA: TGCGCCAGCAGCAAGGACAGTCCTAGCACAGATACGCAGTATTTT
V gene: TRBV5-1
clone size: many
J gene: TRBJ2-3
D gene: -

CDR3 protein: CASHRDLNYGYTF
CDR3 DNA: TGTGCCAGCCACCGGGACCTAAACTATGGCTACACCTTC
V gene: TRBV6-5
clone size: -
J gene: TRBJ1-2
D gene: -

CDR3 protein: CASSSPRGGPVDTQYF
CDR3 DNA: TGTGCCAGCTCCTCGCCCCGGGGTGGGCCAGTGGATACGCAGTATTTT
V gene: TRBV11-1
clone size: many
J gene: TRBJ2-3
D gene: -

CDR3 protein: CAWSSDTEAFF
CDR3 DNA: TGTGCCTGGAGTTCCGACACTGAAGCTTTCTTT
V gene: TRBV30
clone size: many
J gene: TRBJ1-1
D gene: -

CDR3 protein: CASRGGWSAEAFF
CDR3 DNA: TGTGCCAGCAGGGGGGGGTGGTCGGCTGAAGCTTTCTTT
V gene: TRBV12-3/TRBV12-4
clone size: many
J gene: TRBJ1-1
D gene: -

CDR3 protein: CSARDPGRDTEAFF
CDR3 DNA: TGCAGTGCTAGAGATCCAGGGCGGGACACTGAAGCTTTCTTT
V gene: TRBV20-1
clone size: few
J gene: TRBJ1-1
D gene: -

CDR3 protein: CSVRPNTEAFF
CDR3 DNA: TGCAGCGTTCGTCCGAACACTGAAGCTTTCTTT
V gene: TRBV29-1
clone size: -
J gene: TRBJ1-1
D gene: -

CDR3 protein: CASSLYSGGYNEQFF
CDR3 DNA: TGTGCCAGCAGCTTATATAGCGGGGGCTACAATGAGCAGTTCTTC
V gene: TRBV7-9
clone size: -
J gene: TRBJ2-1
D gene: TRBD2

CDR3 protein: CASSPKSGTSGKGEQFF
CDR3 DNA: TGTGCCAGCAGCCCAAAATCCGGGACTAGCGGGAAGGGTGAGCAGTTCTTC
V gene: TRBV7-2
clone size: -
J gene: TRBJ2-1
D gene: TRBD2

CDR3 protein: CSAAGTSGFYEQFF
CDR3 DNA: TGCAGTGCTGCCGGGACTAGCGGGTTCTATGAGCAGTTCTTC
V gene: TRBV20-1
clone size: many
J gene: TRBJ2-1
D gene: TRBD2

CDR3 protein: CASSLAQRPTNTGELFF
CDR3 DNA: TGTGCCAGCAGCTTAGCCCAGCGACCGACGAACACCGGGGAGCTGTTTTTT
V gene: TRBV5-4
clone size: many
J gene: TRBJ2-2
D gene: -

CDR3 protein: CASSLGRGAGTGANVLTF
CDR3 DNA: TGTGCCAGCAGCTTAGGTCGGGGAGCAGGCACGGGGGCCAACGTCCTGACTTTC
V gene: TRBV11-2
clone size: -
J gene: TRBJ2-6
D gene: -

CDR3 protein: CASSSWRDYNEQFF
CDR3 DNA: TGTGCCAGCAGCTCTTGGCGGGACTACAATGAGCAGTTCTTC
V gene: TRBV7-9
clone size: many
J gene: TRBJ2-1
D gene: -

CDR3 protein: CASSGDATQETQYF
CDR3 DNA: TGCGCCAGCAGCGGGGACGCAACACAAGAGACCCAGTACTTC
V gene: TRBV5-1
clone size: many
J gene: TRBJ2-5
D gene: -

CDR3 protein: CASSIPIPTGRKTEAFF
CDR3 DNA: TGTGCCAGTAGTATCCCAATCCCGACAGGGAGGAAGACTGAAGCTTTCTTT
V gene: TRBV19
clone size: many
J gene: TRBJ1-1
D gene: TRBD1

CDR3 protein: CASSQPGLDTEAFF
CDR3 DNA: TGTGCCAGCAGCCAACCAGGGTTGGACACTGAAGCTTTCTTT
V gene: TRBV3-1
clone size: few
J gene: TRBJ1-1
D gene: -

CDR3 protein: CASSSQIANYGYTF
CDR3 DNA: TGTGCCAGCAGCTCTCAGATCGCCAACTATGGCTACACCTTC
V gene: TRBV12-3/TRBV12-4
clone size: many
J gene: TRBJ1-2
D gene: -

CDR3 protein: CATSDLVNEQFF
CDR3 DNA: TGTGCCACCAGTGATTTGGTTAATGAGCAGTTCTTC
V gene: TRBV24-1
clone size: few
J gene: TRBJ2-1
D gene: -

CDR3 protein: CASSLTGNTGELFF
CDR3 DNA: TGTGCCAGCAGCTTAACAGGAAACACCGGGGAGCTGTTTTTT
V gene: TRBV13
clone size: few
J gene: TRBJ2-2
D gene: -

CDR3 protein: CASSQDQLAGGPVKNEQYF
CDR3 DNA: TGTGCCAGCAGCCAAGATCAACTAGCGGGAGGGCCGGTAAAAAACGAGCAGTACTTC
V gene: TRBV3-1
clone size: few
J gene: TRBJ2-7
D gene: TRBD2

CDR3 protein: CASSLTSPRLSYNEQFF
CDR3 DNA: TGCGCCAGCAGCTTGACTAGCCCAAGACTCTCCTACAATGAGCAGTTCTTC
V gene: TRBV5-1
clone size: many
J gene: TRBJ2-1
D gene: -

CDR3 protein: CASSESRAILGELFF
CDR3 DNA: TGCGCCAGCAGTGAGTCCAGGGCGATCCTTGGGGAGCTGTTTTTT
V gene: TRBV10-2
clone size: many
J gene: TRBJ2-2
D gene: -

CDR3 protein: CASKLGTSGNTIYF
CDR3 DNA: TGTGCCAGTAAATTGGGTACCTCTGGAAACACCATATATTTT
V gene: TRBV19
clone size: -
J gene: TRBJ1-3
D gene: -

CDR3 protein: CASSSLGGDEQFF
CDR3 DNA: TGTGCCAGCAGCTCCCTCGGGGGAGATGAGCAGTTCTTC
V gene: TRBV7-3
clone size: many
J gene: TRBJ2-1
D gene: -

CDR3 protein: CASSEGGGRGYNEQFF
CDR3 DNA: TGTGCCAGCAGTGAAGGGGGCGGGAGGGGTTACAATGAGCAGTTCTTC
V gene: TRBV2
clone size: many
J gene: TRBJ2-1
D gene: TRBD2

CDR3 protein: CASSITSGRMSYNEQFF
CDR3 DNA: TGTGCCAGCAGTATAACTAGCGGGAGGATGTCCTACAATGAGCAGTTCTTC
V gene: TRBV27
clone size: many
J gene: TRBJ2-1
D gene: TRBD2

CDR3 protein: CASSEGPRGRDEQFF
CDR3 DNA: TGTGCCAGCAGTGAAGGACCTAGGGGGAGAGATGAGCAGTTCTTC
V gene: TRBV2
clone size: many
J gene: TRBJ2-1
D gene: -

CDR3 protein: CARGSTGTGGSTF
CDR3 DNA: TGTGCCAGGGGTAGTACCGGGACAGGGGGCTCCACCTTC
V gene: TRBV2
clone size: many
J gene: TRBJ1-2
D gene: TRBD1

CDR3 protein: CASSETPGGKNEQFF
CDR3 DNA: TGCGCCAGCAGTGAGACGCCGGGAGGGAAAAATGAGCAGTTCTTC
V gene: TRBV10-1
clone size: many
J gene: TRBJ2-1
D gene: TRBD2

CDR3 protein: CASTPQVNTGELFF
CDR3 DNA: TGTGCCAGCACTCCACAGGTTAACACCGGGGAGCTGTTTTTT
V gene: TRBV7-2
clone size: many
J gene: TRBJ2-2
D gene: -

CDR3 protein: CASSLNSGDPSTDTQYF
CDR3 DNA: TGTGCCAGCAGCTTAAATAGCGGGGACCCTAGCACAGATACGCAGTATTTT
V gene: TRBV7-8
clone size: many
J gene: TRBJ2-3
D gene: TRBD2

CDR3 protein: CSVEAQGQNTEAFF
CDR3 DNA: TGCAGCGTTGAAGCACAGGGGCAGAACACTGAAGCTTTCTTT
V gene: TRBV29-1
clone size: -
J gene: TRBJ1-1
D gene: TRBD1

CDR3 protein: CASSLDTIYTQYF
CDR3 DNA: TGTGCCAGCAGTTTAGACACTATATATACGCAGTATTTT
V gene: TRBV12-3/TRBV12-4
clone size: few
J gene: TRBJ2-3
D gene: -

CDR3 protein: CASSLNPGQPYEQYF
CDR3 DNA: TGTGCCAGCAGTTTAAATCCGGGACAGCCTTACGAGCAGTACTTC
V gene: TRBV27
clone size: many
J gene: TRBJ2-7
D gene: TRBD1

CDR3 protein: CASSLVPGRSGNTIYF
CDR3 DNA: TGTGCCAGCAGCTTAGTTCCGGGACGCTCTGGAAACACCATATATTTT
V gene: TRBV11-2
clone size: many
J gene: TRBJ1-3
D gene: -

CDR3 protein: CASSSLIGIYNEQFF
CDR3 DNA: TGTGCCAGCAGTTCCCTGATCGGGATATACAATGAGCAGTTCTTC
V gene: TRBV6-2/TRBV6-3
clone size: -
J gene: TRBJ2-1
D gene: -

CDR3 protein: CSAMRTGGASPLHF
CDR3 DNA: TGCAGTGCTATGAGGACAGGGGGCGCTTCACCCCTCCACTTT
V gene: TRBV20-1
clone size: -
J gene: TRBJ1-6
D gene: TRBD1

CDR3 protein: CASSPSGGGGDEQFF
CDR3 DNA: TGTGCCAGCAGTCCGAGCGGGGGGGGAGGGGATGAGCAGTTCTTC
V gene: TRBV7-3
clone size: many
J gene: TRBJ2-1
D gene: TRBD2

CDR3 protein: CASSRLRAGSGETQYF
CDR3 DNA: TGTGCCAGCAGCCGGCTTAGAGCGGGTAGCGGTGAGACCCAGTACTTC
V gene: TRBV5-6
clone size: -
J gene: TRBJ2-5
D gene: -

CDR3 protein: CSARGQTSGSYNEQFF
CDR3 DNA: TGCAGTGCCCGAGGCCAAACTAGCGGGAGCTACAATGAGCAGTTCTTC
V gene: TRBV20-1
clone size: many
J gene: TRBJ2-1
D gene: TRBD2

CDR3 protein: CSTNRVTEAFF
CDR3 DNA: TGCAGTACAAACAGGGTTACTGAAGCTTTCTTT
V gene: TRBV20-1
clone size: many
J gene: TRBJ1-1
D gene: -

CDR3 protein: CASSASLAGGFEQYF
CDR3 DNA: TGTGCCAGCAGCGCATCACTAGCGGGAGGGTTCGAGCAGTACTTC
V gene: TRBV7-2
clone size: few
J gene: TRBJ2-7
D gene: TRBD2

CDR3 protein: CASSLSGAGSYNEQFF
CDR3 DNA: TGTGCCAGCAGTTTGTCTGGAGCGGGATCCTACAATGAGCAGTTCTTC
V gene: TRBV12-3/TRBV12-4
clone size: many
J gene: TRBJ2-1
D gene: TRBD2